This T cell receptor (beta chain) emerged from a study of T cell changes during pregnancy in multiple sclerosis. TCRdb keeps only in-frame clones here, not all; method: immunoSEQ multiplex PCR. Found here are tens of thousands of clones, about 92% of them singletons; the top ten hold about 1.5%. The CDR3 is 14 residues long. The germline V and J ends were trimmed by 4 bases and 6 bases, with 12 bases remaining between them. In germline, CDR1 is MNHNS, CDR2 SASEGT. The source of this sequence is a female donor with multiple sclerosis, enrolled in a pregnancy study. The rearrangement joins TRBV6-1 to TRBJ2-2; no clear D gene. Sample: peripheral blood, taken before pregnancy. The DNA of the CDR3 is TGTGCCAGCAGTGTTGGGTCTAGACCCGGGGAGCTGTTTTTT. It yields the protein CASSVGSRPGELFF.